These 29 T cell receptor beta chains share one sample of origin, sequenced in a study of shared clonotypes between healthy human individuals. Repertoires were generated with immunoSEQ multiplex PCR, while TCRdb's copy carries only in-frame clones and drops some. The data hold about 2.1 million clones, with more than 85% observed a single time. The naive CD8 fraction comprised CD45RO-negative cells positively selected for CCR7 and excluded terminally differentiated effector memory CD45RA+ cells. The sequencing sample was made of naive CD8+ T cells from PBMCs. All receptors derive from a man between 18 and 35 years old in good health. Some clones in this sample may be carry-over from other donors' samples.

Concerning this clone: This sample also contains other DNA sequences that code for the same CDR3. J is TRBJ1-5 and V is TRBV9; possible D gene TRBD1, 5 bases. V lost 1 base to trimming and J lost 2 bases, with 10 bases between them. The CDR3 consists of 15 residues. Germline V gives CDR1 SGDLS, CDR2 YYNGEE. CDR3 sequence reads: CASSVSGQRNQPQHF. CDR3 DNA sequence: TGTGCCAGCAGCGTATCAGGGCAGCGCAATCAGCCCCAGCATTTT.

The V call is TRBV2, the J call TRBJ2-7; D is unclear. The CDR3 spans 12 residues. Trimming pared 7 bases from V and 5 bases from J, leaving 12 bases between. CDR1 and CDR2 from the germline V gene are SNHLY and FYNNEI. CDR3: CASNGPQDEQYF. CDR3 DNA: TGTGCCAGCAATGGGCCGCAGGACGAGCAGTACTTC.

The table lists this clone with a count of one. V usage is TRBV18 and J usage is TRBJ2-7, with 10 bases fitting TRBD1. The junction had 2 bases not matched to a gene; V was cut back by 0 bases and J by 3 bases. From germline, CDR1 is KGHSH and CDR2 LQKENI. This CDR3 spans 15 amino acids. CDR3 loop: CASSPPGQGNYEQYF. CDR3 nucleotides: TGTGCCAGCTCACCACCGGGACAGGGGAACTACGAGCAGTACTTC.

V is TRBV10-2 and J is TRBJ2-7, with a possible D match to TRBD2 (6 bases). CDR1 and CDR2 from the germline V gene are WSHSY and SAAADI. V lost 7 bases to trimming and J lost 7 bases, with 20 bases between them. This CDR3 spans 14 amino acids. The CDR3 is CASKRGTGDTEQYF. In nucleotides, the CDR3 is TGCGCCAGCAAACGCGGGACTGGAGACACAGAGCAGTACTTC.

The J gene is TRBJ2-1, the V gene TRBV10-3; D may match TRBD1 or TRBD2 (5 bases each). Germline values: CDR1 ENHRY, CDR2 SYGVKD. The V gene lost 4 bases and the J gene lost 3 bases, with 19 bases spanning the gap. This CDR3 region has 17 residues. CDR3: CAISVFPGGPLYNEQFF. In nucleotides, the CDR3 is TGTGCCATCAGTGTGTTCCCTGGGGGACCGCTCTACAATGAGCAGTTCTTC.

The rearrangement uses TRBV15 and TRBJ1-4; the D is unclear. The germline CDR1 and CDR2 sequences are LNHNV and YYDKDF (reference sequence). V shed 8 bases and J shed 3 bases, with 10 bases lying between them. The CDR3 runs to 13 residues. The CDR3 is CATGMGSNEKLFF. The CDR3 bases are TGTGCCACCGGGATGGGGTCTAATGAAAAACTGTTTTTT.

V usage is TRBV29-1 and J usage is TRBJ2-1, with 10 nucleotides matching TRBD2. V trimming: 6 bases; J trimming: 6 bases; junction bases outside the gene matches: 11. The CDR3 is made up of 15 amino acids. Germline values: CDR1 SQVTM, CDR2 ANQGSEA. CDR3 sequence (DNA): TGCAGCGTCGTGAGTTTAGCGGGAGGAATCAATGAGCAGTTCTTC. It yields the protein CSVVSLAGGINEQFF.

This chain joins TRBV25-1 and TRBJ1-2; D remains unclear. The CDR3 runs to 13 residues. The V end was cut by 3 bases, the J end by 8 bases, with 13 bases between. The germline gives CDR1 MGHDK, CDR2 SYGVNS. In DNA form, the CDR3 reads TGTGCCAGCAGTGAGTTTCGGCAGTCGGGCTACACCTTC. It yields the protein CASSEFRQSGYTF.

Remarks on this clone: In the same sample, other DNA sequences code for this CDR3. The chain has TRBV28 and TRBJ2-3; D is uncertain. This CDR3 spans 15 amino acids. CDR1 and CDR2 from the germline V gene are MDHEN and SYDVKM. The V and J ends lost 3 bases and 2 bases respectively, with 12 bases between them. The CDR3, as DNA: TGTGCCAGCAGTTTTGGCAGGTCCTACACAGATACGCAGTATTTT. This codes for CASSFGRSYTDTQYF. Full variable domain (remainder filled in from reference TRBV28 and TRBJ2-3): DVKVTQSSRYLVKRTGEKVFLECVQDMDHENMFWYRQDPGLGLRLIYFSYDVKMKEKGDIPEGYSVSREKKERFSLILESASTNQTSMYLCASSFGRSYTDTQYFGPGTRLTVL.

This clone was observed a handful of times. This chain connects TRBV6-1 to TRBJ1-2; 8 bases line up with TRBD1. This CDR3 spans 15 amino acids. The ends lost 4 bases at V and 4 bases at J; junction bases unmatched: 8. In germline, CDR1 is MNHNS, CDR2 SASEGT. The CDR3 here is CASSGLHQGAYGYTF. CDR3 DNA: TGTGCCAGCAGTGGGTTACACCAGGGGGCCTATGGCTACACCTTC.

This chain links TRBV4-1 with TRBJ2-2, with 7 bases identical to TRBD2. Losses at the gene ends were 3 bases for V and 7 bases for J; bases not matched to a gene: 8. The CDR3 length is 15 residues. Germline V gene data show CDR1 as MGHRA and CDR2 as YSYEKL. DNA for the CDR3: TGCGCCAGCAGCCACTTGAGGGAGGGAGACGGGGAGCTGTTTTTT. Residues: CASSHLREGDGELFF.

This chain connects TRBV4-2 to TRBJ1-1; TRBD1 might be the D (6 bases). Germline CDR1 LGHNA, CDR2 YNFKEQ. The CDR3 length is 15 residues. V shed 0 bases and J shed 1 base, with 9 bases lying between them. The CDR3 sequence is CASSQDPDRNTEAFF. The DNA of the CDR3 is TGTGCCAGCAGCCAAGATCCGGACAGGAACACTGAAGCTTTCTTT.

This clone was detected a few times. The chain recombines TRBV19 with TRBJ1-5; 8 bases align to TRBD1. The germline V gene has CDR1 LNHDA and CDR2 SQIVND (reference sequence). The CDR3 consists of 14 residues. After removal of 4 bases from V and 9 bases from J, the junction contained 8 bases not matched to a gene. CDR3 nucleotide sequence: TGTGCCAGTAGTAGGGGGGACAGGTGGTGGCCCCAGCATTTT. It translates to CASSRGDRWWPQHF.

This clone has a single count. The chain has TRBV27 and TRBJ2-3; D remains ambiguous. Trimming took off 4 bases at V and 6 bases at J, with 14 bases between the two ends. CDR3 length equals 14 residues. Germline CDR1 MNHEY, CDR2 SMNVEV (reference sequence). The CDR3: CASSSLNPQDTQYF. In DNA form, the CDR3 reads TGTGCCAGCAGTTCTCTTAACCCGCAGGATACGCAGTATTTT.

The chain has TRBV5-5 and TRBJ2-5; no clear D gene. V lost 6 bases and J lost 3, with 18 bases in between. This CDR3 contains 15 residues. The germline V gene encodes CDR1 SGHKS and CDR2 YYEKEE (reference sequence). The DNA of the CDR3 is TGTGCCAGCAACCCCCTTGGGCTGTTCAAAGAGACCCAGTACTTC. Its translation: CASNPLGLFKETQYF. Looking up the rest from reference TRBV5-5 and TRBJ2-5 gives the full variable domain: DAGVTQSPTHLIKTRGQQVTLRCSPISGHKSVSWYQQVLGQGPQFIFQYYEKEERGRGNFPDRFSARQFPNYSSELNVNALLLGDSALYLCASNPLGLFKETQYFGPGTRLLVL.

The rearrangement uses TRBV19 and TRBJ2-1; either TRBD1 or TRBD2 may fit D (6 bases each). The V and J ends lost 5 bases and 5 bases respectively, with 13 bases between them. The CDR3 length is 14 residues. Germline CDR1 reads LNHDA; CDR2 reads SQIVND (reference sequence). The CDR3 DNA follows: TGTGCCAGTAGTGACTCCGGGGGCCACAATGAGCAGTTCTTC. It is translated as CASSDSGGHNEQFF.

This chain connects TRBV28 to TRBJ2-7, with D maybe TRBD2 (5 bases). Per the germline V gene, CDR1 is MDHEN and CDR2 is SYDVKM. This CDR3 is 15 amino acids long. V was pared by 4 bases and J by 6 bases, with 19 bases between. The CDR3: CASSSTYTEGVEQYF. The CDR3 nucleotides read TGTGCCAGCAGTTCCACTTACACCGAGGGTGTCGAGCAGTACTTC.

This clone was picked up one time. The chain joins TRBV15 to TRBJ1-5; no definite D call. The CDR3 spans 14 residues. Germline CDR1 and CDR2: LNHNV and YYDKDF (reference sequence). The ends were cut back, 4 bases at V and 4 bases at J, with 11 bases in the middle. This CDR3 is CATSINLGNQPQHF. The CDR3 DNA sequence: TGTGCCACCAGCATTAACCTAGGGAATCAGCCCCAGCATTTT.

This clone has only a few counts. The V call is TRBV2, the J call TRBJ2-7; TRBD1 is a possible D gene (6 bases). Trimming cost V 4 bases and J 2 bases, with 15 bases left between them. The CDR3 contains 15 residues. Germline CDR1 is SNHLY and CDR2 is FYNNEI. The CDR3 loop reads CASSGFLGQPYEQYF. CDR3 DNA sequence: TGTGCCAGCAGTGGCTTCCTAGGACAGCCCTACGAGCAGTACTTC.

This clone was observed a single time. The chain combines TRBV9 with TRBJ2-1, with D perhaps TRBD1 (6 bases). Trimming pared 0 bases from V and 6 bases from J, leaving 19 bases between. The CDR3 length is 17 residues. The germline CDR1 and CDR2 sequences are SGDLS and YYNGEE. The CDR3, as DNA: TGTGCCAGCAGCGTAGATCCTCGGGACACGCCACTCAATGAGCAGTTCTTC. Protein sequence: CASSVDPRDTPLNEQFF.

V is TRBV7-9 and J is TRBJ2-1; 7 nucleotides align to TRBD1. CDR1 SEHNR and CDR2 FQNEAQ come from the germline V gene (reference sequence). CDR3 length equals 15 residues. After removal of 7 bases from V and 2 bases from J, the junction contained 8 bases not matched to a gene. The CDR3 loop is CASTPTGTPYNEQFF. In DNA, the CDR3 is TGTGCCAGCACCCCGACAGGGACGCCCTACAATGAGCAGTTCTTC.

The rearrangement joins TRBV2 to TRBJ1-4, with D possibly being TRBD1 (5 bases). Trimming stripped 3 bases from V and 0 bases from J, with 5 bases between. The CDR3 covers 14 residues. The germline gives CDR1 SNHLY, CDR2 FYNNEI. CDR3 residues: CASSDRATNEKLFF. Written as DNA, the CDR3 is TGTGCCAGCAGTGACAGGGCAACTAATGAAAAACTGTTTTTT. The full variable domain, with the rest looked up from reference TRBV2 and TRBJ1-4, is EPEVTQTPSHQVTQMGQEVILRCVPISNHLYFYWYRQILGQKVEFLVSFYNNEISEKSEIFDDQFSVERPDGSNFTLKIRSTKLEDSAMYFCASSDRATNEKLFFGSGTQLSVL.

The V call is TRBV4-3, the J call TRBJ2-3; 9 positions match TRBD1. This CDR3 spans 18 amino acids. V shed 1 base, J shed 6 bases, and the junction held 14 bases outside the gene matches. Germline V CDR1 and CDR2: LGHNA, YSLEER. The CDR3 loop reads CASSQGPGGTGRWDTQYF. In DNA, the CDR3 is TGCGCCAGCAGCCAAGGACCAGGGGGGACAGGGAGGTGGGATACGCAGTATTTT.

The V gene is TRBV6-1, the J gene TRBJ2-1, with 8 bases lining up with TRBD2. In germline, CDR1 is MNHNS, CDR2 SASEGT. The CDR3 runs to 14 residues. The J segment lost 7 bases and the V segment lost 6 bases, leaving 8 bases of the junction unmatched. The CDR3 region is CASRARGTRNEQFF. CDR3 in DNA: TGTGCCAGCAGGGCCCGAGGGACTAGGAATGAGCAGTTCTTC.

The V call is TRBV19, the J call TRBJ2-1, with TRBD1 as a possible D gene (6 bases). Germline CDR1 and CDR2: LNHDA and SQIVND (reference sequence). V lost 6 bases and J lost 7, with 16 bases in between. The CDR3 sequence is 14 residues long. In nucleotides, the CDR3 is TGTGCCAGTAGGGGGGCAGGGGAGTGGAATGAGCAGTTCTTC. Protein: CASRGAGEWNEQFF.

J is TRBJ2-5 and V is TRBV25-1; D not resolved. The length of the CDR3 is 17 residues. Germline assignment: CDR1 MGHDK and CDR2 SYGVNS. The V gene lost 3 bases and the J gene lost 3 bases, with 20 bases spanning the gap. In DNA form, the CDR3 reads TGTGCCAGCAGTGAGGCGGAGTGGAAGGAGATCGAAGAGACCCAGTACTTC. It specifies CASSEAEWKEIEETQYF.

The chain employs TRBV2 and TRBJ2-5; TRBD1 might be the D (5 bases). The CDR3 has 13 residues. V lost 2 bases to trimming and J lost 3 bases, with 7 bases between them. Germline CDR1 SNHLY, CDR2 FYNNEI. The CDR3, as DNA: TGTGCCAGCAGTGAATACAGGAAAGAGACCCAGTACTTC. Translated, it gives CASSEYRKETQYF.

This rearrangement joins TRBV6-5 to TRBJ2-1; TRBD1 matches 8 bases. Germline values: CDR1 MNHEY, CDR2 SVGAGI. The CDR3 runs to 14 residues. J lost 6 bases, V lost 7 bases, and 8 bases had no gene match. CDR3 protein: CASTDRGSGNEQFF. For the CDR3, the DNA is TGTGCCAGCACCGACAGGGGTTCAGGCAATGAGCAGTTCTTC.

Comment on this clone: Other nucleotide sequences in the sample specify the same CDR3. The CDR3 sequence: CASSLAGSYNEQFF. The CDR3 nucleotides are TGTGCCAGCAGTTTAGCGGGTTCCTACAATGAGCAGTTCTTC. This chain links TRBV27 with TRBJ2-1; possibly TRBD2 for D (5 bases). V lost 2 bases to trimming and J lost 1 base, with 6 bases between them. CDR1 and CDR2 (germline): MNHEY, SMNVEV (reference sequence). The CDR3 length is 14 residues.